This record looks at one T cell receptor beta chain sequence and its context. Its antigen remains undetermined. Base qualities are not recorded, but no much larger clone differs from it by a single base. Genomic DNA was extracted from sorted cells for sequencing of the TCRbeta CDR3 region. TCRbeta CDR3 regions were sequenced using the immunoSEQ Assay. Entries here come from immuneACCESS through TCRdb and include only in-frame sequences with V and J called. Some clones fail to appear in such tables; in the studies checked, an unresolved V gene covers under half of the shortfall, and the cause of the remainder is unknown. The sample has roughly 90,000 clones on record, more than 80% of them singletons. The ten largest clones represent around 0.2% of the sample. The data were obtained in a study of OX40 agonist ivuxolimab in advanced cancers. In terms of the full investigation: Ivuxolimab was a fully human IgG2 agonistic monoclonal antibody targeting the costimulatory receptor OX40 (CD134). Intravenous ivuxolimab was administered to patients every 2 weeks at six dose levels: 0.01, 0.1, 0.3, 1.5, 3 and 10 mg/kg. Of the roughly 54 dose-escalation patients, hepatocellular carcinoma was present in approximately 20, melanoma in approximately 15, renal cell carcinoma in 9 and head and neck cancer in 9. The dose-escalation cohort was about 83% male with a mean age of about 60 years, ranging from roughly 20 to 80. Patients were allowed to have had prior anti-PD-1, anti-PD-L1 or anti-CTLA-4 therapy, and 30% to 40% of the dose-escalation patients had been treated with checkpoint inhibitors. Three dose-escalation patients achieved partial responses, one with hepatocellular carcinoma and two with cutaneous melanoma. The point of sequencing TCRbeta in the periphery was to test whether ivuxolimab changed TCR sequence diversity and drove clonal T-cell expansion. The paper covers the monotherapy dose-escalation part of the phase I ivuxolimab trial, which included N ≈ 50 patients. Beyond this particular receptor, the publication reports: At doses of 0.1 to 3.0 mg/kg, clonal expansion of both CD4+ and CD8+ T cells in blood was seen between baseline and week 6. Partial responders in the 0.1-3.0 mg/kg groups had among the lowest normalized peripheral clonal expansion, especially among CD8+ T cells. Antigen specificity was not determined for the clonally expanded peripheral T cells. Low levels of normalized T-cell clonal expansion were also shown by some nonresponding patients. After ivuxolimab, more expanded clones were found on average in CD8+ T cells than in CD4+ T cells.

The germline ends are 8 bases apart after V is trimmed by 3 bases and J by 3 bases. CDR1 and CDR2 are drawn from the germline V gene: KGHSH, LQKENI. The CDR3 spans 13 residues, from the cysteine through the phenylalanine. Kept here is only the CDR3 DNA, which spans 39 bases and is read in frame from base 1. The trial excluded patients who had a history of autoimmune disease or were on systemic immunosuppression. Peripheral blood for TCR sequencing was drawn from every dose cohort at baseline, at cycle 4 day 1 and at cycle 7 day 1. The samples were taken from a phase I, first-in-human, multicenter, open-label dose-escalation trial of ivuxolimab. Adults with locally advanced or metastatic melanoma, renal cell carcinoma, hepatocellular carcinoma or head and neck squamous cell carcinoma were enrolled in the trial. Before TCR sequencing, CD4+ T cells and CD8+ T cells were sorted from peripheral blood as separate populations.

Sequences were derived from CD4+ or CD8+ T cells sorted from blood, sampled in a trial of the OX40 agonist ivuxolimab. The chain is made from TRBV18 and TRBJ2-5, with TRBD1 perhaps the D gene, on 6 matching bases. The source is an adult with an advanced solid tumor such as melanoma, head and neck, liver or kidney cancer. Here the CDR3 is given as CASSPNREETQYF. The nucleotides are TGTGCCAGCTCACCCAACAGGGAAGAGACCCAGTACTTC. Extended through the reference TRBV18 and TRBJ2-5 proteins, this CDR3 yields the full variable domain: NAGVMQNPRHLVRRRGQEARLRCSPMKGHSHVYWYRQLPEEGLKFMVYLQKENIIDESGMPKERFSAEFPKEGPSILRIQQVVRGDSAAYFCASSPNREETQYFGPGTRLLVL.